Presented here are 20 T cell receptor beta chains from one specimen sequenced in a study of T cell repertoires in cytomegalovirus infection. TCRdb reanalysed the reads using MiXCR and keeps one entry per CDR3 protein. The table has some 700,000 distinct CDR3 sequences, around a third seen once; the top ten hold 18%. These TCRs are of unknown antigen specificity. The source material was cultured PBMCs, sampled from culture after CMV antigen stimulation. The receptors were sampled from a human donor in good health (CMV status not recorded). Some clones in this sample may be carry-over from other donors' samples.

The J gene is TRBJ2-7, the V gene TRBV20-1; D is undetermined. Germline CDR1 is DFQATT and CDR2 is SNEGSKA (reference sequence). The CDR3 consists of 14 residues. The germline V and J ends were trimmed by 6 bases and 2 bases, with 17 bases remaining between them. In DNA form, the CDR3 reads TGCAGTGCCGAGGTGGGCCAGGTCCCCTACGAGCAGTACTTC. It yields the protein CSAEVGQVPYEQYF.

CDR3 sequence reads: CSAPIAGAYEQYF. CDR3 DNA sequence: TGCAGTGCTCCAATAGCGGGAGCCTACGAGCAGTACTTC. The chain links TRBV20-1 to TRBJ2-7; 9 bases align to TRBD2. CDR3 size: 13 residues. V lost 5 bases to trimming and J lost 2 bases; unmatched junction nucleotides: 4. CDR1 is DFQATT and CDR2 is SNEGSKA in the germline V gene (reference sequence).

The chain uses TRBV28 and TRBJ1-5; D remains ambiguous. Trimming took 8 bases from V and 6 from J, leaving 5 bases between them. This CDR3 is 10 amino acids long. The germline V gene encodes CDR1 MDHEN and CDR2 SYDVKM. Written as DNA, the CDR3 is TGTGCCAGCGGCGGTCAGCCCCAGCATTTT. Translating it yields CASGGQPQHF.

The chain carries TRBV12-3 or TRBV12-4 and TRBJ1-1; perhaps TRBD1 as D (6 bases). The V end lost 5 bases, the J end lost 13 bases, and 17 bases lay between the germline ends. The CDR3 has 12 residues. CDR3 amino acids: CASSPTGSRFFF. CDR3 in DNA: TGTGCCAGCAGTCCAACAGGGTCCCGGTTTTTCTTT.

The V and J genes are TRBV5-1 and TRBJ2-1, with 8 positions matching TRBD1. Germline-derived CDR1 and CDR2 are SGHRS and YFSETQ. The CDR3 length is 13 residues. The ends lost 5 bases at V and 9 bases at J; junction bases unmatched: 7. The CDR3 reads CASRGQGAGEQFF. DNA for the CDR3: TGCGCCAGCAGAGGGCAGGGGGCTGGTGAGCAGTTCTTC.

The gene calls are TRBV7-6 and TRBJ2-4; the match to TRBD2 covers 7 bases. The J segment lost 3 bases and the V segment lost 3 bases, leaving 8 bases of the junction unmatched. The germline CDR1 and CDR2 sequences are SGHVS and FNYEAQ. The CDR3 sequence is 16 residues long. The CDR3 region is CASSLLSGGGKNIQYF. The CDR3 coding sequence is TGTGCCAGCAGCTTGTTGTCGGGAGGTGGCAAAAACATTCAGTACTTC.

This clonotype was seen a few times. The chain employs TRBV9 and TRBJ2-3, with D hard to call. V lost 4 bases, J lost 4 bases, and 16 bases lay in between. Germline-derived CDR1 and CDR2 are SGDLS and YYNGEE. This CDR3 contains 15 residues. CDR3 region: CASSPDLIAADTQYF. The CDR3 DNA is TGTGCCAGCAGCCCAGACCTCATCGCGGCAGATACGCAGTATTTT.

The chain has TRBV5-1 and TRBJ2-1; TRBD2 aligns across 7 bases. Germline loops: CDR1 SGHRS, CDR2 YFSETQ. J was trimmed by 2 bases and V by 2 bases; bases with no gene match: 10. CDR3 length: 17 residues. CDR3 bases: TGCGCCAGCAGCTTACGGCCAATCGGGAGGACCTACAATGAGCAGTTCTTC. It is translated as CASSLRPIGRTYNEQFF. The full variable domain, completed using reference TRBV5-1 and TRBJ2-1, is KAGVTQTPRYLIKTRGQQVTLSCSPISGHRSVSWYQQTPGQGLQFLFEYFSETQRNKGNFPGRFSGRQFSNSRSEMNVSTLELGDSALYLCASSLRPIGRTYNEQFFGPGTRLTVL.

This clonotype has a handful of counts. In DNA form, the CDR3 reads TGTGCCAGCAGTTACAGGCGCTCCTACGAGCAGTACTTC. Its translation: CASSYRRSYEQYF. The chain is built from TRBV6-5 and TRBJ2-7, with D hard to call. The CDR3 runs to 13 residues. Germline V gene sequence: CDR1 MNHEY, CDR2 SVGAGI. V dropped 2 bases and J dropped 0 bases, with 5 bases sitting between them.

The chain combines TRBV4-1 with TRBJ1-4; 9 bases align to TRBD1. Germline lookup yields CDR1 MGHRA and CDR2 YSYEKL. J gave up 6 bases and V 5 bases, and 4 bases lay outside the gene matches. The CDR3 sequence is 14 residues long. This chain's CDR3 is CASSGRTGDEKLFF. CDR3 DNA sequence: TGCGCCAGCAGCGGGAGGACAGGGGATGAAAAACTGTTTTTT.

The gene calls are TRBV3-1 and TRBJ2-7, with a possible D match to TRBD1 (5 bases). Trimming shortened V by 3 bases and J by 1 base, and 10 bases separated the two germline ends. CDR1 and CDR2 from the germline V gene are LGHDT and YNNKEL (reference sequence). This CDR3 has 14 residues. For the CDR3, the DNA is TGTGCCAGCAGCCACAGGGTTTTATCCTACGAGCAGTACTTC. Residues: CASSHRVLSYEQYF.

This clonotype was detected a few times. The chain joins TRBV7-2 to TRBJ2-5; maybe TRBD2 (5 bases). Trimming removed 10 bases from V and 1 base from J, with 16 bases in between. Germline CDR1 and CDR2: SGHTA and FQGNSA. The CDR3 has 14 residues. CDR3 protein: CATSQGGIQETQYF. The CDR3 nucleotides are TGTGCCACCTCTCAAGGAGGTATCCAAGAGACCCAGTACTTC.

CDR3 region: CSSVEAEPGLANNEQFF. CDR3 nucleotide sequence: TGCAGTTCGGTCGAGGCGGAACCGGGACTAGCGAACAATGAGCAGTTCTTC. The chain carries TRBV20-1 and TRBJ2-1; 10 nucleotides line up with TRBD2. Germline V gene data show CDR1 as DFQATT and CDR2 as SNEGSKA (reference sequence). V was clipped by 8 bases and J by 5 bases; unmatched bases: 18. The CDR3 runs to 17 residues.

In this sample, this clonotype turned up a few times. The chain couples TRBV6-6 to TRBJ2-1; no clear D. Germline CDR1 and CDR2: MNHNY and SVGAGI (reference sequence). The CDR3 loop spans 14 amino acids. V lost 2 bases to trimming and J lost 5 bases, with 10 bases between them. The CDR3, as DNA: TGTGCCAGCAGTTACCTCCGGGCTGACAATGAGCAGTTCTTC. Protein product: CASSYLRADNEQFF.

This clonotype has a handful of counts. The CDR3 here is CASSSGPWAYEQYF. The CDR3 nucleotides are TGTGCCAGCAGCAGCGGCCCTTGGGCCTACGAGCAGTACTTC. The rearrangement links TRBV7-2 to TRBJ2-7, with D tentatively TRBD2 (5 bases). Trimming removed 5 bases at V and 2 bases at J, with 13 bases between. The CDR3 extends over 14 amino acids. In germline, CDR1 is SGHTA, CDR2 FQGNSA.

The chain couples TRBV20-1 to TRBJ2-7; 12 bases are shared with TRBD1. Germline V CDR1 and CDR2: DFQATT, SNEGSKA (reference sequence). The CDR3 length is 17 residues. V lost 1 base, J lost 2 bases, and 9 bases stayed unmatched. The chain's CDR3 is CSARARDRGPLAYEQYF. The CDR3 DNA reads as TGCAGTGCTAGAGCCCGGGACAGGGGGCCCCTCGCCTACGAGCAGTACTTC.

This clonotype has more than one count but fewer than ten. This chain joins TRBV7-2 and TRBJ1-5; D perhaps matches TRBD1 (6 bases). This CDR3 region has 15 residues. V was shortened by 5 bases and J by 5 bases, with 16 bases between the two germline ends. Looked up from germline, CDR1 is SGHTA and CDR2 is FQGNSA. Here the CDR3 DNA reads TGTGCCAGCAGCCCCACGTGGGGGGCAGATCAGCCCCAGCATTTT. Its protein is CASSPTWGADQPQHF.

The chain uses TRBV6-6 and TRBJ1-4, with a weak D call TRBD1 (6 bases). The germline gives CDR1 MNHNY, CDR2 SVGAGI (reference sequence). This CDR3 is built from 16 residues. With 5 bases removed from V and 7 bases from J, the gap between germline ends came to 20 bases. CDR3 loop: CASSPSGGGPAEKLFF. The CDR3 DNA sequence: TGTGCCAGCAGTCCCTCTGGGGGGGGCCCCGCTGAAAAACTGTTTTTT.

The CDR3 DNA sequence: TGTGCCAGCAGCTTAGAAAGGGTCGAGAACACCGGGGAGCTGTTTTTT. Amino acid sequence: CASSLERVENTGELFF. J is TRBJ2-2 and V is TRBV7-2; the D is unclear. The CDR3 length is 16 residues. Trimming took 1 base from V and 1 from J, leaving 10 bases between them. CDR1 is SGHTA and CDR2 is FQGNSA in the germline V gene.

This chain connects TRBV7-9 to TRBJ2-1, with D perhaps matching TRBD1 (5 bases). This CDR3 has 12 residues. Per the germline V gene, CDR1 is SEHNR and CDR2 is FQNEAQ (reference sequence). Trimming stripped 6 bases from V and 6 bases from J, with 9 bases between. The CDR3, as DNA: TGTGCCAGCAGTGACAGTTCCAATGAGCAGTTCTTC. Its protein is CASSDSSNEQFF.